Sequencing of this T cell receptor (beta chain) was carried out in a study of blood T cell repertoires in COVID-19. At the level of the study: Italy, Spain and the United States were the sources of the convalescent and acute COVID-19 samples. The cDNA or gDNA used as material had been derived from T cells, B-cell-depleted T cells, or PBMCs.

The V gene's germline CDR1 is SGDLS and CDR2 YYNGEE. The V gene end was trimmed by 3 bases and the J gene end by 10 bases; junction bases not matched to a gene: 8. CDR3 size: 15 residues. The authors' processing: Amplifying reference gene primers gave estimates of nucleated cell counts. Libraries were prepared by immunoSEQ multiplex PCR; TCRdb keeps only in-frame clonotypes and omits some of them. Clone size and the V and J calls come from that table; the DNA yielded D and trimming. The data show approximately 210,000 clones, around 88% seen once. Sequencing input: peripheral blood. The clonotype originates from a man aged 45 to 65 with active or convalescent COVID-19. The chain uses TRBV9 and TRBJ2-1; 12 bases align to TRBD2. CDR3 coding DNA: TGTGCCAGCAGCGCAACTAGCGGGGGGTCTCAGGAGCAGTTCTTC. This gives the protein CASSATSGGSQEQFF.